This TCR beta chain is from a study of T cell changes during pregnancy in multiple sclerosis. Some clones are missing from TCRdb's copy, which holds only in-frame ones; the method was immunoSEQ multiplex PCR. This repertoire shows about 70,000 clones, roughly 94% found once; its top ten account for approximately 0.63%. V lost 3 bases to trimming and J lost 0 bases; unmatched junction nucleotides: 10. Germline V gene lookup returns CDR1 SGHRS and CDR2 YFSETQ. The CDR3 has 19 amino acids. This chain uses TRBV5-1 with TRBJ2-3; 13 bases line up with TRBD2. This sequence originates from a female donor with multiple sclerosis, enrolled in a pregnancy study. This specimen was peripheral blood, taken in the third trimester of pregnancy. CDR3 in DNA: TGCGCCAGCAGCTGGAGGACTAGCGGGGGAACCGAAAGCACAGATACGCAGTATTTT. Translation: CASSWRTSGGTESTDTQYF.